This T cell receptor (beta chain) was captured in a study of T-cell reconstitution after alpha-beta-depleted transplantation in children. Unique molecular identifiers were incorporated during preparation of the TCRbeta library. TCRdb re-called the PCR reads with MiXCR, one entry per CDR3 protein. The data show about 480,000 distinct CDR3 sequences, approximately 12% seen once. Trimming shortened V by 5 bases and J by 7 bases, and 15 bases separated the two germline ends. CDR3 size: 13 residues. Germline-derived CDR1 and CDR2 are DFQATT and SNEGSKA (reference sequence). V usage is TRBV20-1 and J usage is TRBJ2-1, with a weak D call TRBD2 (5 bases). The sequenced sample was PBMCs from the stem cell graft donor, obtained from the stem cell graft. This TCR was recovered from a human donor who donated a stem cell graft to a child with combined immunodeficiency. The CDR3 loop reads CSAPRAGRNEQFF. The CDR3 bases are TGCAGTGCTCCCCGGGCGGGTAGGAATGAGCAGTTCTTC.